Described below is a single TCR beta chain sequence and its context. Germline V gives CDR1 SGHAT, CDR2 FQNNGV. V shed 3 bases, J shed 1 base, and the junction held 1 base outside the gene matches. This CDR3 spans 14 amino acids. The data derive from a study of OX40 agonist ivuxolimab in advanced cancers. TCRdb's table, derived via immunoSEQ multiplex PCR, lists solely in-frame clones and lacks some. Of tens of thousands of clones listed, around 90% are singletons. This specimen was CD4+ or CD8+ T cells sorted from blood, taken in a trial of the OX40 agonist ivuxolimab. This receptor was identified in an adult with an advanced solid tumor such as melanoma, head and neck, liver or kidney cancer. The rearrangement joins TRBV11-2 to TRBJ1-1; 8 bases agree with TRBD1. The CDR3 DNA sequence: TGTGCCAGCAGCTTTCAGGGGGCGAACACTGAAGCTTTCTTT. Amino acid sequence: CASSFQGANTEAFF.